A single sample is the source of the 26 T cell receptor beta chains below, sequenced in a study of T cell repertoires in cytomegalovirus infection. TCRdb re-analysed the reads in MiXCR, keeping a single row per CDR3 protein. The repertoire has about 490,000 distinct CDR3 sequences, approximately 10% of them found once; the top ten carry roughly a tenth. The sample consisted of PBMCs. All receptors derive from a human donor in good health (CMV status not recorded). Some clones in this sample may be carry-over from other donors' samples.

This clonotype was counted many times. The rearrangement links TRBV11-2 to TRBJ2-1, with 7 bases matching TRBD1. Germline values: CDR1 SGHAT, CDR2 FQNNGV. The V and J ends lost 5 bases and 5 bases, in that order; junction bases with no gene match: 9. The CDR3 runs 15 residues. The CDR3 coding sequence is TGTGCCAGCAGCCCTTCCTCGGGACAGCACAATGAGCAGTTCTTC. This codes for CASSPSSGQHNEQFF.

This CDR3 reads CASSTTGSRTEAFF. The CDR3, as DNA: TGTGCCAGCAGTACAACAGGTTCGAGGACTGAAGCTTTCTTT. This chain links TRBV7-2 with TRBJ1-1, with D possibly being TRBD1 (5 bases). The germline gives CDR1 SGHTA, CDR2 FQGNSA. This CDR3 spans 14 amino acids. Trimming shortened V by 6 bases and J by 5 bases, and 16 bases separated the two germline ends.

This clonotype was recorded a few times. V and J are TRBV29-1 and TRBJ1-2; TRBD1 aligns across 7 bases. CDR1 is SQVTM and CDR2 is ANQGSEA in the germline V gene. CDR3 length: 12 amino acids. V shed 3 bases, J shed 9 bases, and the junction held 7 bases outside the gene matches. The CDR3 nucleotides are TGCAGCGTTGACAGGCAGGGGGACCGCTACACCTTC. Protein: CSVDRQGDRYTF.

The chain carries TRBV5-1 and TRBJ2-7; TRBD1 might be the D (6 bases). With 5 bases removed from V and 6 bases from J, the gap between germline ends came to 15 bases. Looked up from germline, CDR1 is SGHRS and CDR2 is YFSETQ. The CDR3 runs 13 residues. CDR3 sequence reads: CASSRSGAAEQYF. As DNA, the CDR3 is TGCGCCAGCAGTAGATCAGGGGCGGCCGAGCAGTACTTC. The entire variable domain, with the rest obtained from reference TRBV5-1 and TRBJ2-7, is as follows: KAGVTQTPRYLIKTRGQQVTLSCSPISGHRSVSWYQQTPGQGLQFLFEYFSETQRNKGNFPGRFSGRQFSNSRSEMNVSTLELGDSALYLCASSRSGAAEQYFGPGTRLTVT.

This clonotype was found many times. The chain has TRBV7-2 and TRBJ1-4; TRBD1 is a possible D gene (6 bases). The CDR3 is 14 amino acids. CDR1 SGHTA and CDR2 FQGNSA come from the germline V gene. The ends were cut back, 2 bases at V and 7 bases at J, with 11 bases in the middle. The CDR3 coding sequence is TGTGCCAGCAGCTTAATCTCCAGGGGTGAAAAACTGTTTTTT. Encoded protein: CASSLISRGEKLFF.

A few counts support this clonotype. The chain links TRBV9 to TRBJ2-3; 8 positions match TRBD2. Per germline, CDR1 SGDLS and CDR2 YYNGEE. This CDR3 region has 16 residues. The V and J ends lost 3 bases and 3 bases, in that order; junction bases with no gene match: 9. Here the CDR3 reads CASSGFPTGGTDTQYF. The CDR3 DNA reads as TGTGCCAGCAGCGGTTTCCCAACGGGGGGGACAGATACGCAGTATTTT.

This clonotype was seen at least ten times. V gene TRBV5-1 combines with J gene TRBJ2-2; D not resolved. The V gene lost 6 bases and the J gene lost 4 bases, with 16 bases spanning the gap. The CDR3 is 15 residues long. CDR1 and CDR2 (germline): SGHRS, YFSETQ. The CDR3 spells CASTLGIRGTGELFF. The CDR3, as DNA: TGCGCCAGCACCCTAGGTATACGAGGCACCGGGGAGCTGTTTTTT.

This clonotype was seen only a few times. The chain links TRBV2 to TRBJ1-1, with TRBD1 as a possible D gene (6 bases). V gave up 6 bases and J gave up 6 bases, with 17 bases separating them. Germline V gene data show CDR1 as SNHLY and CDR2 as FYNNEI. The length of the CDR3 is 14 residues. The CDR3 protein is CASRESQGLAEAFF. DNA of the CDR3: TGTGCCAGCAGGGAATCACAGGGTTTAGCTGAAGCTTTCTTT.

This clonotype was seen repeatedly, ten times or more. V and J are TRBV5-6 and TRBJ1-6, with D uncertain. Germline V gene sequence: CDR1 SGHDT, CDR2 YYEEEE. This CDR3 is 14 amino acids long. The V end lost 0 bases, the J end lost 8 bases, and 9 bases lay between the germline ends. Here the CDR3 DNA reads TGTGCCAGCAGCTTGGATAGGGCAGATTCACCCCTCCACTTT. This codes for CASSLDRADSPLHF.

This clonotype appeared many times. A single base separates this from a much larger clone, so it may be a read error. This chain connects TRBV28 to TRBJ2-7; TRBD2 matches 10 bases. The junction had 5 bases not matched to a gene; V was cut back by 6 bases and J by 0 bases. This CDR3 has 15 amino acids. The germline CDR1 and CDR2 sequences are MDHEN and SYDVKM. CDR3 in amino acids: CASSPASGSSYEQYF. The CDR3, as DNA: TGTGCCAGCAGCCCCGCTAGCGGGAGCTCCTACGAGCAGTACTTC.

The rearrangement links TRBV20-1 to TRBJ1-2; D remains unclear. V shed 1 base and J shed 4 bases, with 13 bases lying between them. Germline V gene data show CDR1 as DFQATT and CDR2 as SNEGSKA (reference sequence). There are 14 residues in the CDR3. CDR3 region: CSARAPTGIYGYTF. The CDR3 region has the DNA TGCAGTGCTAGAGCTCCTACGGGGATCTATGGCTACACCTTC.

This clonotype came up many times. CDR3 nucleotide sequence: TGTGCCAGCAGCTTGGCGGGACTAGCAGATACGCAGTATTTT. This translates into CASSLAGLADTQYF. The chain has TRBV5-4 and TRBJ2-3, with 8 bases matching TRBD2. The CDR3 sequence is 14 residues long. CDR1 and CDR2 from the germline V gene are SGHNT and YYREEE (reference sequence). With V trimmed by 0 bases and J by 4 bases, 1 base remained unmatched.

This clonotype appeared many times. The chain joins TRBV29-1 to TRBJ2-1; 11 bases are shared with TRBD2. The CDR3 is 16 residues long. The germline gives CDR1 SQVTM, CDR2 ANQGSEA. V shed 4 bases and J 1 base; nucleotides not matched to a gene: 6. CDR3 sequence: CSVVLAGGGSYNEQFF. In DNA, the CDR3 is TGCAGCGTTGTGCTAGCGGGAGGTGGGTCCTACAATGAGCAGTTCTTC.

This chain connects TRBV7-2 to TRBJ1-1; D might be TRBD1 (5 bases). Deletions cut 2 bases from V and 5 bases from J, with 15 bases between. Germline CDR1 and CDR2: SGHTA and FQGNSA. The CDR3 is made up of 15 amino acids. The CDR3 DNA follows: TGTGCCAGCAGCTTATTGGGGGGGGGAGAAACTGAAGCTTTCTTT. It translates to CASSLLGGGETEAFF.

This clonotype was counted ten times or more. This rearrangement joins TRBV7-2 to TRBJ2-1, with D perhaps given as TRBD1 or TRBD2 (6 bases each). Per the germline V gene, CDR1 is SGHTA and CDR2 is FQGNSA. Trimming took off 3 bases at V and 6 bases at J, with 12 bases between the two ends. CDR3 length equals 14 residues. The CDR3 sequence is CASSFLGGPNEQFF. The CDR3 DNA reads as TGTGCCAGCAGCTTCTTAGGGGGGCCCAATGAGCAGTTCTTC.

This chain uses TRBV7-9 with TRBJ2-6; D is ambiguous. The CDR3 spans 13 residues. Germline V gene data show CDR1 as SEHNR and CDR2 as FQNEAQ (reference sequence). V lost 8 bases, J lost 4 bases, and 9 bases lay in between. The DNA for the CDR3 is TGTGCCAGCCCCCTCCAGGGGGCCAACGTCCTGACTTTC. It encodes CASPLQGANVLTF.

To note about this clonotype: A much more abundant neighbour one base away suggests this may be a read error. The chain carries TRBV5-6 and TRBJ2-7; the match to TRBD1 covers 8 bases. V lost 1 base to trimming and J lost 3 bases; unmatched junction nucleotides: 3. The CDR3 is 14 amino acids. Per the germline V gene, CDR1 is SGHDT and CDR2 is YYEEEE. Here the CDR3 reads CASSLYGQGYEQYF. The CDR3 region has the DNA TGTGCCAGCAGCTTGTACGGACAGGGCTACGAGCAGTACTTC.

This clonotype was detected ten times or more. The chain has TRBV3-1 and TRBJ2-3; 10 bases are a match to TRBD1. The CDR3 runs 15 residues. CDR1 and CDR2 (germline): LGHDT, YNNKEL (reference sequence). The V gene end was trimmed by 4 bases and the J gene end by 3 bases; junction bases not matched to a gene: 4. In DNA, the CDR3 is TGTGCCAGCAGCCTAGGACAGGGGGAGACAGATACGCAGTATTTT. Its translation is CASSLGQGETDTQYF.

In this sample, this clonotype turned up a few times. The gene calls are TRBV20-1 and TRBJ2-1; 12 nucleotides agree with TRBD2. CDR1 is DFQATT and CDR2 is SNEGSKA in the germline V gene (reference sequence). The length of the CDR3 is 16 residues. V lost 0 bases and J lost 2; bases outside the gene matches: 2. The DNA for the CDR3 is TGCAGTGCTAGAGATACTAGCGGGAGGACCTACAATGAGCAGTTCTTC. It is translated as CSARDTSGRTYNEQFF.

This chain joins TRBV11-2 and TRBJ2-1; D is ambiguous. Germline CDR1 is SGHAT and CDR2 is FQNNGV. The V end was cut by 5 bases, the J end by 8 bases, with 10 bases between. This CDR3 is 12 amino acids long. CDR3 protein: CASSVITDEQFF. The CDR3 DNA sequence: TGTGCCAGCAGCGTGATCACGGATGAGCAGTTCTTC. Full variable domain (remainder filled in from reference TRBV11-2 and TRBJ2-1): EAGVAQSPRYKIIEKRQSVAFWCNPISGHATLYWYQQILGQGPKLLIQFQNNGVVDDSQLPKDRFSAERLKGVDSTLKIQPAKLEDSAVYLCASSVITDEQFFGPGTRLTVL.

CDR3 DNA sequence: TGTGCCAGCAGTTCCCTGATAGTCGAAAGCGAGCAGTTCTTC. Translated: CASSSLIVESEQFF. The V gene is TRBV27, the J gene TRBJ2-1; no clear D. Trimming shortened V by 4 bases and J by 10 bases, and 17 bases separated the two germline ends. CDR3 length equals 14 residues. The germline CDR1 and CDR2 sequences are MNHEY and SMNVEV (reference sequence).

The chain joins TRBV6-5 to TRBJ1-1, with TRBD1 identical over 9 bases. Germline V lookup: CDR1 MNHEY, CDR2 SVGAGI. This CDR3 is 14 amino acids long. The V gene end was trimmed by 0 bases and the J gene end by 4 bases; junction bases not matched to a gene: 0. CDR3: CASSYSGQGTEAFF. The CDR3 bases are TGTGCCAGCAGTTACTCGGGACAGGGCACTGAAGCTTTCTTT.

This clonotype was observed at least ten times. The rearrangement joins TRBV6-5 to TRBJ1-1; D gene unclear. Trimming left V 3 bases short and J 7 bases short, with 12 bases between. The CDR3 sequence is 13 residues long. Germline values: CDR1 MNHEY, CDR2 SVGAGI. CDR3 in DNA: TGTGCCAGCAGTTATGGGAAGGGTGGTGAAGCTTTCTTT. This codes for CASSYGKGGEAFF.

In its sample, this clonotype was seen many times. The chain employs TRBV20-1 and TRBJ2-1; possibly TRBD1 or TRBD2 for D (5 bases each). This CDR3 is 15 amino acids long. Deletions cut 2 bases from V and 3 bases from J, with 14 bases between. Per germline, CDR1 DFQATT and CDR2 SNEGSKA (reference sequence). Here the CDR3 reads CSARPRDAYYNEQFF. CDR3 in DNA: TGCAGTGCTAGACCTCGGGACGCTTACTACAATGAGCAGTTCTTC.

This clonotype occurred many times. The chain carries TRBV6-2 or TRBV6-3 and TRBJ1-6; D gene unclear. Germline CDR1 is MNHEY and CDR2 is SVGEGT. V dropped 2 bases and J dropped 0 bases, with 5 bases sitting between them. The CDR3 runs 15 residues. The DNA of the CDR3 is TGTGCCAGCAGTTACGAGAGCTCCTATAATTCACCCCTCCACTTT. It is translated as CASSYESSYNSPLHF.

V and J are TRBV28 and TRBJ2-7; D perhaps matches TRBD1 (5 bases). The CDR3 spans 12 residues. The V gene's germline CDR1 is MDHEN and CDR2 SYDVKM. The germline V and J ends were trimmed by 10 bases and 3 bases, with 13 bases remaining between them. The CDR3 is CATDDSHYEQYF. In DNA form, the CDR3 reads TGTGCCACCGACGACAGCCACTACGAGCAGTACTTC.